The 10 T cell receptor beta chains below come from one sample, sequenced in a study of shared clonotypes between healthy human individuals. Method: immunoSEQ multiplex PCR; TCRdb's copy keeps in-frame clones and lacks some. The repertoire holds approximately 2,000,000 clones, roughly 92% seen once, with 0.37% in the top ten. Sequencing used naive CD4+ T cells from PBMCs. Sample subset: CD45RA+ positively selected. The receptors were gathered from a man aged 18 to 35 in good health. Some clones in this sample may be carry-over from other donors' samples.

This rearrangement joins TRBV30 to TRBJ1-6; D perhaps matches TRBD1 (6 bases). The V gene lost 3 bases and the J gene lost 10 bases, with 13 bases spanning the gap. CDR1 and CDR2 from the germline V gene are GTSNPN and SVGIG (reference sequence). This CDR3 spans 13 amino acids. CDR3 in DNA: TGTGCCTGGAGCGGAACAGGGAAGTCACCCCTCCACTTT. Amino acid sequence: CAWSGTGKSPLHF.

The rearrangement links TRBV19 to TRBJ1-5; unclear D gene. This CDR3 spans 15 amino acids. V was pared by 0 bases and J by 3 bases, with 9 bases between. The germline gives CDR1 LNHDA, CDR2 SQIVND (reference sequence). The CDR3 nucleotides are TGTGCCAGTAGTATAGATCCTCCCACCAATCAGCCCCAGCATTTT. Protein product: CASSIDPPTNQPQHF.

The rearrangement joins TRBV7-2 to TRBJ1-2; possibly TRBD1 for D (6 bases). Germline CDR1 is SGHTA and CDR2 is FQGNSA. The CDR3 runs 14 residues. V was clipped by 6 bases and J by 4 bases, with 15 bases between them. The CDR3 is CASSRRGRGYGYTF. Here the CDR3 DNA reads TGTGCCAGCAGTCGCCGGGGGCGCGGCTATGGCTACACCTTC.

This clone came up once. V gene TRBV6-5 combines with J gene TRBJ1-1, with 7 bases aligning to TRBD1. This CDR3 is built from 12 residues. The V gene end was trimmed by 4 bases and the J gene end by 7 bases; junction bases not matched to a gene: 3. From germline, CDR1 is MNHEY and CDR2 SVGAGI. CDR3 protein: CASSSGQSEAFF. The CDR3 DNA reads TGTGCCAGCAGTTCGGGACAGAGTGAAGCTTTCTTT.

The genes are TRBV7-6 and TRBJ2-1, with D maybe TRBD2 (6 bases). V was clipped by 5 bases and J by 0 bases, with 14 bases between them. The germline gives CDR1 SGHVS, CDR2 FNYEAQ. The CDR3 has 16 residues. CDR3: CASSPGTPGSYNEQFF. DNA for the CDR3: TGTGCCAGCAGCCCTGGGACTCCCGGCTCCTACAATGAGCAGTTCTTC.

The J gene is TRBJ1-3, the V gene TRBV2, with a possible D match to TRBD1 (5 bases). Germline V CDR1 and CDR2: SNHLY, FYNNEI. Trimming left V 2 bases short and J 3 bases short, with 8 bases between. This CDR3 spans 14 amino acids. The CDR3 is CASSEWGGGNTIYF. The DNA for the CDR3 is TGTGCCAGCAGTGAATGGGGGGGTGGAAACACCATATATTTT.

V and J are TRBV5-4 and TRBJ1-2; 7 bases are a match to TRBD1. The trim removed 5 bases at V and 5 bases at J, leaving 21 bases unmatched. This CDR3 is built from 18 residues. Germline V CDR1 and CDR2: SGHNT, YYREEE (reference sequence). The chain's CDR3 is CASSSRITSRDSQYGYTF. In DNA, the CDR3 is TGTGCCAGCAGTTCTAGAATTACCTCCCGGGACAGCCAATATGGCTACACCTTC.

The V call is TRBV28, the J call TRBJ1-1; D ambiguous. V was shortened by 8 bases and J by 1 base, with 14 bases between the two germline ends. The CDR3 is 14 amino acids. Looked up from germline, CDR1 is MDHEN and CDR2 is SYDVKM. The CDR3 loop is CASSYTIPNTEAFF. DNA for the CDR3: TGTGCCAGCTCGTACACCATACCGAACACTGAAGCTTTCTTT. Together with reference TRBV28 and TRBJ1-1, the CDR3 gives the full variable domain: DVKVTQSSRYLVKRTGEKVFLECVQDMDHENMFWYRQDPGLGLRLIYFSYDVKMKEKGDIPEGYSVSREKKERFSLILESASTNQTSMYLCASSYTIPNTEAFFGQGTRLTVV.

This chain connects TRBV9 to TRBJ2-1, with a tentative D call TRBD2 (5 bases). The length of the CDR3 is 15 residues. CDR1 is SGDLS and CDR2 is YYNGEE in the germline V gene. V was cut by 6 bases and J by 8 bases, with 21 bases left in between. The CDR3 nucleotides read TGTGCCAGCACCCGAACCCCCTTTCAGGAGGATGAGCAGTTCTTC. It yields the protein CASTRTPFQEDEQFF.

The V and J genes are TRBV7-9 and TRBJ2-7; D gene unclear. Between the trimmed V and J ends, which lost 5 bases and 6 bases, there was a span of 17 bases. CDR1 and CDR2 (germline): SEHNR, FQNEAQ (reference sequence). This CDR3 is built from 14 residues. In DNA, the CDR3 is TGTGCCAGCAGCCAAGTGGGGTTTCTCCGCGAGCAGTACTTC. Translated: CASSQVGFLREQYF.